Described below is a single T cell receptor (beta chain) sequence and its context. Its specificity is not known. Its ends do not fully match the called genes, so a read error is possible. The Oncomine TCR Beta short-read assay was what sequenced the DNA obtained from cultured CD4+ T cells. One entry per CDR3 protein, called by TCRdb with MiXCR from the PCR reads. This repertoire shows 6,500 to 9,500 distinct CDR3 sequences, over 45% found once; its top ten account for about half. This specimen comes from a study of vaccination and CD4 T cells after COVID-19. The CDR3 covers 13 residues. Germline V gene lookup returns CDR1 SGHRS and CDR2 YFSETQ. Treatment in this sample: approximately 10-day PBMC culture with coronavirus spike peptide pools or control peptides (ViraFEST assay).

Sequences were obtained from CD4+ T cells from blood, cultured in vitro. This TCR was recovered from a human donor who had recovered from COVID-19. The V gene is TRBV5-1, the J gene TRBJ1-1; 7 nucleotides match TRBD1. DNA of the CDR3: TGCACCAGCAGCCCTCAGGGGGGAACTGAAGCTTTCTTT. Translating it yields CTSSPQGGTEAFF.